This is a list of T cell receptor beta chains from one sample in a study of T cell responses to AZD1222 COVID-19 vaccine. Some clones are missing from TCRdb's copy, which holds only in-frame ones; the method was immunoSEQ multiplex PCR. The sample yields 180,000 or so clones, around 89% seen once. Sequencing was performed on peripheral blood, taken 28 days after the second AZD1222 dose. These receptors all stem from an adult who received the AZD1222 COVID-19 vaccine. CDR3s include the opening cysteine and the closing phenylalanine or tryptophan.

J | V | CDR3
TRBJ2-2 | TRBV4-3 | CASSQVLAGFTGELFF
TRBJ1-1 | TRBV6-6 | CASTPKAGTSWAFF
TRBJ2-3 | TRBV4-3 | CASSQDRLSDTQYF
TRBJ1-1 | TRBV3-1/TRBV3-2 | CASSPRTPTEAFF
TRBJ1-3 | TRBV10-3 | CAISDYNSGNTIYF
TRBJ2-1 | TRBV4-3 | CASSQGGFSYNEQFF
TRBJ1-5 | TRBV7-2 | CASSPGQGGNQPQHF
TRBJ2-7 | TRBV21-1 | CASSLGPLGIHEQYF
TRBJ1-1 | TRBV30 | CAWSVLGNAEAFF
TRBJ2-2 | TRBV10-1 | CAVRDRETGELFF
TRBJ1-2 | TRBV2 | CASSEGQNYGYTF
TRBJ1-4 | TRBV18 | CASSPQGQGEKLFF
TRBJ2-7 | TRBV6-5 | CASTWSRDRDGYF
TRBJ2-6 | TRBV11-2 | CASILTGANVLTF
TRBJ2-1 | TRBV3-1/TRBV3-2 | CASSPWGSGRGLRGNEQFF
TRBJ2-5 | TRBV28 | CASSAPGGIETQYF
TRBJ2-3 | TRBV7-2 | CASSLDPSGSMRDTQYF
TRBJ2-5 | TRBV5-1 | CASSLLGESPETQYF
TRBJ1-2 | TRBV5-4 | CASSVNGNYGYTF
TRBJ2-3 | TRBV10-3 | CAIRLSGSTDTQYF
TRBJ2-7 | TRBV30 | CAWRALYEQYF
TRBJ2-7 | TRBV30 | CAWSEPFRGRYF
TRBJ2-3 | TRBV5-1 | CASSRLSTDTQYF
TRBJ2-2 | TRBV6-4 | CASSRELTGELFF
TRBJ1-5 | TRBV19 | CASSMRQVSNQPQHF
TRBJ2-2 | TRBV4-3 | CASSAGTGDTGELFF
TRBJ1-1 | TRBV18 | CASSPPNPQIANTEAFF
TRBJ1-1 | TRBV19 | CASIRTNTEAFF
TRBJ2-7 | TRBV19 | CATGDSYEQYF
TRBJ2-7 | TRBV16 | CASSQFQAGEQYF
TRBJ2-7 | TRBV4-1 | CASSQSAGGRYEQYF
TRBJ1-5 | TRBV7-2 | CASSSLRLEPQHF
TRBJ2-7 | TRBV25-1 | CASSESTGGGYEQYF
TRBJ1-5 | TRBV7-8 | CASSLEGRYSNQPQHF
TRBJ2-7 | TRBV7-8 | CASSLVSSYEQYF
TRBJ1-1 | TRBV3-1/TRBV3-2 | CASSPRDPGEAFF
TRBJ2-1 | TRBV29-1 | CSVVTGDSPFF
TRBJ2-7 | TRBV14 | CASSQFPPYEQYF